Sequencing of this T cell receptor (beta chain) was carried out in a study of T cells after yellow fever vaccination. About the research overall: With SMART-Seq v4 Ultra Low Input, the fractions containing low cell numbers were prepared. Study results and caveats: A weaker secondary response peaked on day 5, the primary on day 15. Most primary-vaccination clones recurred post-booster (around 95% CD4, 88% CD8).

This clonotype has only a few counts. Antigen specificity is unknown. TCR cDNA was made by 5'RACE template switching, adding a universal primer site and UMIs. TCRdb processed the 5' RACE reads anew with MiXCR; each CDR3 protein has one entry. Among some 240,000 distinct CDR3 sequences listed, around 4.9% were seen once. Germline V gene sequence: CDR1 MNHEY, CDR2 SVGEGT. The CDR3 runs 14 residues. V trimming: 4 bases; J trimming: 8 bases; junction bases outside the gene matches: 4. This receptor was identified in a man between 18 and 29 years old who received the YFV17D yellow fever vaccine. This sample comprised CD4+ T cells sorted from PBMCs, obtained on the day of the yellow fever booster vaccination. V usage is TRBV6-2 or TRBV6-3 and J usage is TRBJ1-6; the match to TRBD1 covers 8 bases. The CDR3 nucleotides read TGTGCCAGCAGTTCCGGACAGGGCTATTCACCCCTCCACTTT. As protein: CASSSGQGYSPLHF.